The 20 T cell receptor beta chains below all came from one sample that was sequenced in a study of human T cells and chemical hapten exposure listed by TCRdb under 2021. The sample's time point, from its label and the paper: pre-sensitization, week 0. The intended sense of this specimen's treatment or condition label: therapeutic diphenylcyclopropenone sensitization with weekly scalp DPC. Preparation of the library involved RACE. Sequencing instrument: NextSeq 500. TCRdb reworked the public reads: Q25 trimming with fastp, MiXCR clone assembly, productive beta chains retained. Every entry covers one CDR3 protein and lists the most common genes and DNA from its rows. The sample has about 180,000 distinct CDR3 sequences on record, under 35% of them singletons. Less than 3.5% of the sample comes from the top ten. This specimen consisted of whole blood, obtained in connection with sensitization to the hapten diphenylcyclopropenone (DPC). All receptors derive from a woman aged 25-40 years with alopecia areata. Some clones in this sample may be carry-over from other donors' samples.

This clonotype was counted only a few times. The J gene is TRBJ2-7, the V gene TRBV28; D is undetermined. Deletions cut 6 bases from V and 4 bases from J, with 19 bases between. Germline-derived CDR1 and CDR2 are MDHEN and SYDVKM. This CDR3 has 15 amino acids. In DNA, the CDR3 is TGTGCCAGCAGGAATTCCGGATTAGGTCAATACGAGCAGTACTTC. This encodes CASRNSGLGQYEQYF.

CDR3 region: CSASTGTSWSYTF. The CDR3 region has the DNA TGCAGTGCTTCGACCGGGACTTCTTGGTCCTACACCTTC. This rearrangement joins TRBV20-1 to TRBJ1-2; D is perhaps TRBD1 (5 bases). Germline V CDR1 and CDR2: DFQATT, SNEGSKA (reference sequence). V shed 5 bases and J shed 10 bases, with 20 bases lying between them. The length of the CDR3 is 13 residues.

This clonotype was observed a few times. The V gene is TRBV28, the J gene TRBJ1-1, with 9 bases that match TRBD1. The CDR3 extends over 13 amino acids. With 5 bases clipped from V and 7 bases from J, the junction kept 5 bases outside the gene matches. Germline V gene data show CDR1 as MDHEN and CDR2 as SYDVKM. CDR3 DNA: TGTGCCAGCAGTCTCGGGACAGGGCTTGAAGCTTTCTTT. It specifies CASSLGTGLEAFF.

The sample holds a few counts of this clonotype. The CDR3 sequence is CASSVGEGDSPLHF. For the CDR3, the DNA is TGTGCCAGCAGCGTAGGTGAAGGGGATTCACCCCTCCACTTT. The J gene is TRBJ1-6, the V gene TRBV9, with a possible D match to TRBD1 (5 bases). The CDR3 has 14 amino acids. Germline lookup yields CDR1 SGDLS and CDR2 YYNGEE. V lost 0 bases to trimming and J lost 8 bases, with 9 bases between them.

There are a few counts of this clonotype. The V gene is TRBV29-1, the J gene TRBJ1-4, with D uncertain. The germline V gene encodes CDR1 SQVTM and CDR2 ANQGSEA. V dropped 6 bases and J dropped 8 bases, with 13 bases sitting between them. The CDR3 totals 12 residues. The CDR3 nucleotides read TGCAGCGTCCCAGGTCTAGGGGAAAAACTGTTTTTT. It codes for CSVPGLGEKLFF.

The chain has TRBV6-2 or TRBV6-3 and TRBJ1-1; D gene uncertain. V was trimmed by 1 base and J by 2 bases, leaving 8 bases between them. Per the germline V gene, CDR1 is MNHEY and CDR2 is SVGEGT. The CDR3 has 14 amino acids. CDR3 region: CASSYLGSNTEAFF. In DNA form, the CDR3 reads TGTGCCAGCAGTTACTTGGGGTCTAACACTGAAGCTTTCTTT.

This clonotype was counted between two and nine times. The chain links TRBV27 to TRBJ2-7, with 8 bases aligning to TRBD2. J lost 4 bases, V lost 5 bases, and 7 bases had no gene match. Germline CDR1 MNHEY, CDR2 SMNVEV (reference sequence). The CDR3 consists of 14 residues. CDR3 loop: CASSRISGEYEQYF. CDR3 sequence (DNA): TGTGCCAGCAGTAGGATTAGCGGGGAATACGAGCAGTACTTC.

This chain links TRBV20-1 with TRBJ2-1, with TRBD2 identical over 11 bases. Germline trimming cut 2 bases from V and 14 bases from J; bases unmatched to any gene: 8. CDR3 size: 13 residues. Germline CDR1 and CDR2: DFQATT and SNEGSKA (reference sequence). The CDR3 reads CSARPQTSGSEFF. The CDR3 DNA reads as TGCAGTGCTAGACCCCAAACTAGCGGGAGTGAGTTCTTC.

This clonotype was found a few times. J is TRBJ2-1 and V is TRBV6-2 or TRBV6-3; D is uncertain. The CDR3 sequence is 12 residues long. The germline V gene has CDR1 MNHEY and CDR2 SVGEGT. V lost 6 bases to trimming and J lost 8 bases, with 11 bases between them. CDR3 sequence: CASSQLAYEQFF. CDR3 nucleotides: TGTGCCAGCAGCCAACTGGCTTATGAGCAGTTCTTC.

The rearrangement links TRBV28 to TRBJ2-1; D could derive from TRBD1 or TRBD2 (5 bases each). V was pared by 8 bases and J by 9 bases, with 20 bases between. Germline CDR1 MDHEN, CDR2 SYDVKM. The CDR3 is 14 amino acids. This CDR3 reads CASYPGTQSGEQFF. As DNA, the CDR3 is TGTGCCAGCTATCCCGGGACCCAATCGGGTGAGCAGTTCTTC.

The sample holds many counts of this clonotype. The V call is TRBV7-2, the J call TRBJ1-1; D is possibly TRBD1 (5 bases). The CDR3 contains 13 residues. V gave up 0 bases and J gave up 10 bases, with 12 bases separating them. Germline CDR1 and CDR2: SGHTA and FQGNSA. This CDR3 is CASSLADQGGAFF. CDR3 coding DNA: TGTGCCAGCAGCTTAGCGGATCAGGGCGGAGCTTTCTTT.

The chain is built from TRBV6-2 or TRBV6-3 and TRBJ2-7; 8 bases agree with TRBD1. The J segment lost 4 bases and the V segment lost 1 base, leaving 12 bases of the junction unmatched. Germline assignment: CDR1 MNHEY and CDR2 SVGEGT. The length of the CDR3 is 17 residues. This CDR3 is CASSYYSAGQGAYEQYF. In DNA, the CDR3 is TGTGCCAGCAGTTACTACTCTGCGGGTCAGGGGGCGTACGAGCAGTACTTC.

This clonotype was picked up a small number of times. J is TRBJ2-7 and V is TRBV5-1; 9 nucleotides align to TRBD1. CDR1 and CDR2 from the germline V gene are SGHRS and YFSETQ. Trimming at V came to 8 bases and at J to 6 bases, leaving 9 bases not matched to a gene. The CDR3 is made up of 13 amino acids. The CDR3 nucleotides are TGCGCCAGTCGAACGGGACAGGGAATCGAGCAGTACTTC. It codes for CASRTGQGIEQYF.

This chain uses TRBV6-5 with TRBJ1-5, with D hard to call. This CDR3 is 14 amino acids long. The V and J ends lost 3 bases and 5 bases respectively, with 11 bases between them. Germline V gene data show CDR1 as MNHEY and CDR2 as SVGAGI. The CDR3 bases are TGTGCCAGCAGTTATGCGGGGATCGATCAGCCCCAGCATTTT. Translated, it gives CASSYAGIDQPQHF.

In this sample, this clonotype turned up a few times. CDR3 bases: TGTGCCAGCAGCCAGGGGAATCGAGCTTTCTTT. It specifies CASSQGNRAFF. The rearrangement joins TRBV7-9 to TRBJ1-1, with D perhaps TRBD1 (6 bases). The CDR3 covers 11 residues. Germline V gives CDR1 SEHNR, CDR2 FQNEAQ (reference sequence). Trimming took off 5 bases at V and 10 bases at J, with 11 bases between the two ends. Drawing the rest from reference TRBV7-9 and TRBJ1-1, the complete variable domain is DTGVSQNPRHKITKRGQNVTFRCDPISEHNRLYWYRQTLGQGPEFLTYFQNEAQLEKSRLLSDRFSAERPKGSFSTLEIQRTEQGDSAMYLCASSQGNRAFFGQGTRLTVV.

The chain has TRBV28 and TRBJ2-1, with D possibly being TRBD2 (5 bases). Germline CDR1 MDHEN, CDR2 SYDVKM. The V and J ends lost 5 bases and 10 bases respectively, with 9 bases between them. This CDR3 contains 11 residues. The CDR3 region is CASSIPSEQFF. The CDR3 DNA reads as TGTGCCAGCAGTATCCCTAGCGAGCAGTTCTTC. The entire variable domain, with the rest obtained from reference TRBV28 and TRBJ2-1, is as follows: DVKVTQSSRYLVKRTGEKVFLECVQDMDHENMFWYRQDPGLGLRLIYFSYDVKMKEKGDIPEGYSVSREKKERFSLILESASTNQTSMYLCASSIPSEQFFGPGTRLTVL.

V and J are TRBV7-2 and TRBJ2-3, with D perhaps TRBD1 (6 bases). From germline, CDR1 is SGHTA and CDR2 FQGNSA. The CDR3 contains 17 residues. V lost 1 base, J lost 1 base, and 15 bases lay in between. DNA of the CDR3: TGTGCCAGCAGCTTAGTTGGGGGTTCAGGGGGCACAGATACGCAGTATTTT. It is translated as CASSLVGGSGGTDTQYF.

In this sample, this clonotype turned up a few times. The rearrangement links TRBV12-3 or TRBV12-4 to TRBJ2-1; 7 nucleotides match TRBD1. Trimming took 2 bases from V and 10 from J; bases not matched to a gene: 5. This CDR3 is 13 amino acids long. Here the CDR3 reads CASSLNRDSEQFF. The DNA of the CDR3 is TGTGCCAGCAGTTTAAACAGGGACAGCGAGCAGTTCTTC.

The genes are TRBV7-2 and TRBJ2-7; D is perhaps TRBD2 (6 bases). V was shortened by 5 bases and J by 9 bases, with 17 bases between the two germline ends. Per germline, CDR1 SGHTA and CDR2 FQGNSA. The CDR3 contains 13 residues. The CDR3 sequence: CASSTRRGARQYF. The CDR3 DNA is TGTGCCAGCAGCACTAGGAGGGGAGCGCGGCAGTACTTC. Drawing the rest from reference TRBV7-2 and TRBJ2-7, the complete variable domain is GAGVSQSPSNKVTEKGKDVELRCDPISGHTALYWYRQSLGQGLEFLIYFQGNSAPDKSGLPSDRFSAERTGGSVSTLTIQRTQQEDSAVYLCASSTRRGARQYFGPGTRLTVT.

This clonotype was observed a handful of times. V gene TRBV10-3 combines with J gene TRBJ1-2; 10 bases line up with TRBD1. CDR1 is ENHRY, CDR2 SYGVKD, per germline. The CDR3 has 14 amino acids. The junction had 3 bases not matched to a gene; V was cut back by 4 bases and J by 4 bases. The CDR3 is CAISGTGGTYGYTF. DNA of the CDR3: TGTGCCATCAGTGGGACAGGGGGAACCTATGGCTACACCTTC.